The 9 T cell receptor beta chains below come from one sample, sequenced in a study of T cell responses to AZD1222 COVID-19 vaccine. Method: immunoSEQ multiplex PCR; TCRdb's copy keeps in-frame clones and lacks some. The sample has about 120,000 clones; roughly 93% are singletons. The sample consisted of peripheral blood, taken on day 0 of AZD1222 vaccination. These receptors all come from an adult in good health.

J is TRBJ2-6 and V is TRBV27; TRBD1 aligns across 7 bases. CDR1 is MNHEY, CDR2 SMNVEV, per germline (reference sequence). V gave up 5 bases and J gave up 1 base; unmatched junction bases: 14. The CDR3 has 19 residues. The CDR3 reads CASSDAGTDLLSGANVLTF. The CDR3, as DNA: TGTGCCAGCAGTGATGCCGGGACAGACCTATTATCTGGGGCCAACGTCCTGACTTTC.

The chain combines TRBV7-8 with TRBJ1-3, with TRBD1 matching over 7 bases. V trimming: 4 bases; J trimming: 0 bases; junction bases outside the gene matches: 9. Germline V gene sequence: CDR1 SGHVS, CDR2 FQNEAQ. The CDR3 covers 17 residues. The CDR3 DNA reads TGTGCCAGCAGCTCTCTACCGGGACAGACCTCTGGAAACACCATATATTTT. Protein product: CASSSLPGQTSGNTIYF.

The CDR3 region is CASMGSRETLQETQYF. The CDR3 bases are TGTGCCAGTATGGGGAGCAGGGAGACCCTCCAAGAGACCCAGTACTTC. V is TRBV19 and J is TRBJ2-5; D is tentatively TRBD1 or TRBD2 (5 bases each). Germline CDR1 LNHDA, CDR2 SQIVND (reference sequence). The CDR3 is 16 amino acids. Trimming took 7 bases from V and 1 from J, leaving 19 bases between them. Using reference TRBV19 and TRBJ2-5 for the parts outside the CDR3, the full variable domain is DGGITQSPKYLFRKEGQNVTLSCEQNLNHDAMYWYRQDPGQGLRLIYYSQIVNDFQKGDIAEGYSVSREKKESFPLTVTSAQKNPTAFYLCASMGSRETLQETQYFGPGTRLLVL.

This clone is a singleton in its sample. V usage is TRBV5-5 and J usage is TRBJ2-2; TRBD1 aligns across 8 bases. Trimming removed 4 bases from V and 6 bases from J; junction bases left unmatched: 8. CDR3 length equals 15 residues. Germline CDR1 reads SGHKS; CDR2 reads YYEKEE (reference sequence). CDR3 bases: TGTGCCAGCAGCGGCAACAGGGGGACCGCCGGGGAGCTGTTTTTT. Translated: CASSGNRGTAGELFF.

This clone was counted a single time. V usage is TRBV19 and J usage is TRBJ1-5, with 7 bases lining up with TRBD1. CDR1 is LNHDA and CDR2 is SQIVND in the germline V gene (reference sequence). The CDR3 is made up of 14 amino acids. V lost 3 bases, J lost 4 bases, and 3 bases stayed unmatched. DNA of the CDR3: TGTGCCAGTAGTATGCAGGGGGGGAATCAGCCCCAGCATTTT. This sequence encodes CASSMQGGNQPQHF.

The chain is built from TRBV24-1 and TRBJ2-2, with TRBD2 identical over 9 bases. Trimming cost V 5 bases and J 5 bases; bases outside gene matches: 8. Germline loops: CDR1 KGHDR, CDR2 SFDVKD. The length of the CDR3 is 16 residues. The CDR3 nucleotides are TGTGCCACCAGTGTGGCGGGAGGGCCGCGGACCGGGGAGCTGTTTTTT. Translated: CATSVAGGPRTGELFF.

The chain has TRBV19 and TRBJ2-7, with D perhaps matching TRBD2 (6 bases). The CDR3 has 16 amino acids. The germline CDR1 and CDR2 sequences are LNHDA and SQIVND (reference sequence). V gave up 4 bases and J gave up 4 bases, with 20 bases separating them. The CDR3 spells CASSKTTPGDIYEQYF. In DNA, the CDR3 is TGTGCCAGTAGTAAGACCACCCCGGGAGACATTTACGAGCAGTACTTC. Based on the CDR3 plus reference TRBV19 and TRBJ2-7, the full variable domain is DGGITQSPKYLFRKEGQNVTLSCEQNLNHDAMYWYRQDPGQGLRLIYYSQIVNDFQKGDIAEGYSVSREKKESFPLTVTSAQKNPTAFYLCASSKTTPGDIYEQYFGPGTRLTVT.

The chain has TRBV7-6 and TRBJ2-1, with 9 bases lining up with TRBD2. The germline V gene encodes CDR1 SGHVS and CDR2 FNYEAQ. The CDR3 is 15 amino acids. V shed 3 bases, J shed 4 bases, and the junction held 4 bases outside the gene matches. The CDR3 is CASSFNSGSYNEQFF. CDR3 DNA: TGTGCCAGCAGCTTCAATAGCGGGAGTTACAATGAGCAGTTCTTC.

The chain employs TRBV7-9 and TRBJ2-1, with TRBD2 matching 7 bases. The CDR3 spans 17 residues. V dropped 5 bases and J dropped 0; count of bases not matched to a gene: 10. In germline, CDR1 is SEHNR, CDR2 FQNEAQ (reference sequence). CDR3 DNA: TGTGCCAGCAGCGGATCTCTAGCGGTTAGCTCCTACAATGAGCAGTTCTTC. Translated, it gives CASSGSLAVSSYNEQFF. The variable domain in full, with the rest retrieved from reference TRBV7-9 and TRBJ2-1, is DTGVSQNPRHKITKRGQNVTFRCDPISEHNRLYWYRQTLGQGPEFLTYFQNEAQLEKSRLLSDRFSAERPKGSFSTLEIQRTEQGDSAMYLCASSGSLAVSSYNEQFFGPGTRLTVL.